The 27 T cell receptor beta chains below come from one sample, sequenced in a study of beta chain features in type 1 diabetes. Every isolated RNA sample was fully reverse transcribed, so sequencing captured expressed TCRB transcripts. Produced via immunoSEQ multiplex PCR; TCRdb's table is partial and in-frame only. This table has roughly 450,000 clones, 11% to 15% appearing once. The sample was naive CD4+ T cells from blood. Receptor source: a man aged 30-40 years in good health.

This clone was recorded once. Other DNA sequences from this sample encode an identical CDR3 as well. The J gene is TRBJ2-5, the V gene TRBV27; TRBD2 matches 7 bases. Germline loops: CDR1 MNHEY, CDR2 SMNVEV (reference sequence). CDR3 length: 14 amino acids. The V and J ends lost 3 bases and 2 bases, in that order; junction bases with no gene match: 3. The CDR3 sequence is CASSLGGPQETQYF. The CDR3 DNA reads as TGTGCCAGCAGTTTGGGAGGGCCGCAAGAGACCCAGTACTTC.

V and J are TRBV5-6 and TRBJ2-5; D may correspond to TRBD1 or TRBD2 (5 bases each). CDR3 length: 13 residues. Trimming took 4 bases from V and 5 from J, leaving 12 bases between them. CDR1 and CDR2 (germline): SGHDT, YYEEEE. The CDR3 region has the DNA TGTGCCAGCAGCCGGACGGGGCAGGAGACCCAGTACTTC. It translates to CASSRTGQETQYF.

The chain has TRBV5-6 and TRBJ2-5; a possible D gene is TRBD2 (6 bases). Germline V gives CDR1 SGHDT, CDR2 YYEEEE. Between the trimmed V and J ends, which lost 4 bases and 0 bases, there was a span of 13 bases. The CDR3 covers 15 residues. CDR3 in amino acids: CASSRGGLNQETQYF. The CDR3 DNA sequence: TGTGCCAGCAGCAGGGGAGGTCTAAACCAAGAGACCCAGTACTTC. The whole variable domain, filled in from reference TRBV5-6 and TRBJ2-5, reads DAGVTQSPTHLIKTRGQQVTLRCSPKSGHDTVSWYQQALGQGPQFIFQYYEEEERQRGNFPDRFSGHQFPNYSSELNVNALLLGDSALYLCASSRGGLNQETQYFGPGTRLLVL.

The CDR3, as DNA: TGTGCCAGCAGGGCTGACTTGGGGGAGTACAATGAGCAGTTCTTC. As protein: CASRADLGEYNEQFF. The V gene is TRBV2, the J gene TRBJ2-1; D tentatively reads TRBD1 or TRBD2 (5 bases each). This CDR3 spans 15 amino acids. With 6 bases removed from V and 4 bases from J, the gap between germline ends came to 16 bases. Germline V gene sequence: CDR1 SNHLY, CDR2 FYNNEI.

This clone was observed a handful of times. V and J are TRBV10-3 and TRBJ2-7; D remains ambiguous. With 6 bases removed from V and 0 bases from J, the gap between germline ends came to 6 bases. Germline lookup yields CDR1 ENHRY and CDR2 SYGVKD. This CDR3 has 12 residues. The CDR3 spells CAISADSYEQYF. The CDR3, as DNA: TGTGCCATCAGCGCTGACTCCTACGAGCAGTACTTC.

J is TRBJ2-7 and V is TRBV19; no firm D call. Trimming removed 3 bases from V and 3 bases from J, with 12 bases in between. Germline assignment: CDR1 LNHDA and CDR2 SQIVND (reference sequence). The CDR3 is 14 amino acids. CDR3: CASSIPGRDYEQYF. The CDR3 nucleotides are TGTGCCAGTAGTATTCCCGGAAGGGACTACGAGCAGTACTTC.

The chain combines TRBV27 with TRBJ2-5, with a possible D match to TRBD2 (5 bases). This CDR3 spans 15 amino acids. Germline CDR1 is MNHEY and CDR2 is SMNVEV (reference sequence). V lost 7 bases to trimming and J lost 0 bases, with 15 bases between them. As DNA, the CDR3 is TGTGCCAGCACCGAGAGGAGGAGACACCAAGAGACCCAGTACTTC. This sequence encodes CASTERRRHQETQYF.

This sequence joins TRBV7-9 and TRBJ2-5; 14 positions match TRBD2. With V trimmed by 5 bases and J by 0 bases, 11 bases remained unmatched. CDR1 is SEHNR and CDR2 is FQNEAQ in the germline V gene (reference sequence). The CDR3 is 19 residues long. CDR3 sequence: CASSPRTSGRIGYQETQYF. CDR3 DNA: TGTGCCAGCAGCCCCAGGACTAGCGGGAGGATTGGGTACCAAGAGACCCAGTACTTC.

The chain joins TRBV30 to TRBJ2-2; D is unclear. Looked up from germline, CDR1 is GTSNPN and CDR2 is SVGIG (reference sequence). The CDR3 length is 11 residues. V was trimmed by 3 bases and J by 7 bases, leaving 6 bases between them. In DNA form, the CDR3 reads TGTGCCTGGAGAGACTTCGGGGAGCTGTTTTTT. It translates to CAWRDFGELFF.

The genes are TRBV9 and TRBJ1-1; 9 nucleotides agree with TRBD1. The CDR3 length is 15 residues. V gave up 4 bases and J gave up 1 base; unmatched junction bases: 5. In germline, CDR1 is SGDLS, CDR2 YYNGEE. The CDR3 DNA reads TGTGCCAGCAGCCCGGGGACAGGGCAGAACACTGAAGCTTTCTTT. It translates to CASSPGTGQNTEAFF.

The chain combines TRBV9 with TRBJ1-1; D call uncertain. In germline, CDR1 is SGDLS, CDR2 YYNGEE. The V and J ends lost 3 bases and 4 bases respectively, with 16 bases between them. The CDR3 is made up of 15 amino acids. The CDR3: CASSDGAQLPTEAFF. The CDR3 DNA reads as TGTGCCAGCAGCGACGGTGCACAACTACCCACTGAAGCTTTCTTT. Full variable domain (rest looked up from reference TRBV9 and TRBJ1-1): DSGVTQTPKHLITATGQRVTLRCSPRSGDLSVYWYQQSLDQGLQFLIQYYNGEERAKGNILERFSAQQFPDLHSELNLSSLELGDSALYFCASSDGAQLPTEAFFGQGTRLTVV.

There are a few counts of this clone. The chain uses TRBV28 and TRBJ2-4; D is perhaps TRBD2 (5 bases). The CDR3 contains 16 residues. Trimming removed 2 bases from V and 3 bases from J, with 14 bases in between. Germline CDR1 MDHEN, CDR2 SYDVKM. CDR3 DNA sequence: TGTGCCAGCAGTTTAGGGGTGGGAAGCGGCAAAAACATTCAGTACTTC. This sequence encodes CASSLGVGSGKNIQYF.

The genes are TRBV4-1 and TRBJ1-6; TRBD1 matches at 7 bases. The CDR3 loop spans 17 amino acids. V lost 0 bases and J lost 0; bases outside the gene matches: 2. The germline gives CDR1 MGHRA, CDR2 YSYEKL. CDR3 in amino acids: CASSQETGSSYNSPLHF. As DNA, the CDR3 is TGCGCCAGCAGCCAAGAGACAGGGAGCTCCTATAATTCACCCCTCCACTTT.

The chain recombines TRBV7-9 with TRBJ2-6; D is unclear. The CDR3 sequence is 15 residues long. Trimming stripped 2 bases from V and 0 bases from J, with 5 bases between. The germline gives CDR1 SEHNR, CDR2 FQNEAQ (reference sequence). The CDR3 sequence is CASSLLVSGANVLTF. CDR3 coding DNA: TGTGCCAGCAGCTTACTGGTCTCTGGGGCCAACGTCCTGACTTTC.

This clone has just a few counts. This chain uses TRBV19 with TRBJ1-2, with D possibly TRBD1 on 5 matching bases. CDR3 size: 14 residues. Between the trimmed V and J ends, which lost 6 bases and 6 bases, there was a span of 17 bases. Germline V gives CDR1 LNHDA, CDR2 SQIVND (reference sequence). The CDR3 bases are TGTGCCAGTAGAGCCCGAGGGGCCCCCAATGGCTACACCTTC. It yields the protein CASRARGAPNGYTF.

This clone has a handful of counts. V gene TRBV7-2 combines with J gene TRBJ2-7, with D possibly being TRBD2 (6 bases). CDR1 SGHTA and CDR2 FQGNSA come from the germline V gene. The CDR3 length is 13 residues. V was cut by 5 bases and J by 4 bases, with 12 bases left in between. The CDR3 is CASSPRGQYEQYV. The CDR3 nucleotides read TGTGCCAGCAGCCCGCGGGGCCAATACGAGCAGTACGTC.

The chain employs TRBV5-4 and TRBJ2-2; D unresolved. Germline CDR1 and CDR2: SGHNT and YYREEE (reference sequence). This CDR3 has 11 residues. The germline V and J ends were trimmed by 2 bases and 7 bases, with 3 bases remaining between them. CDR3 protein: CASSFYGELFF. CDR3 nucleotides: TGTGCCAGCAGCTTTTACGGGGAGCTGTTTTTT. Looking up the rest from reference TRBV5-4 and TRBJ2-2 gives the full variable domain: ETGVTQSPTHLIKTRGQQVTLRCSSQSGHNTVSWYQQALGQGPQFIFQYYREEENGRGNFPPRFSGLQFPNYSSELNVNALELDDSALYLCASSFYGELFFGEGSRLTVL.

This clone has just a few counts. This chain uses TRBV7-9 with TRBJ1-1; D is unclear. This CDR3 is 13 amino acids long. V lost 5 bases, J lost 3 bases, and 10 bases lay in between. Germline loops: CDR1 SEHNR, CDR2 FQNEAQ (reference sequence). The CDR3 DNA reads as TGTGCCAGCAGCCTCTCCTGGGACACTGAAGCTTTCTTT. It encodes CASSLSWDTEAFF. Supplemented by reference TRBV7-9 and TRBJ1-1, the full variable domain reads DTGVSQNPRHKITKRGQNVTFRCDPISEHNRLYWYRQTLGQGPEFLTYFQNEAQLEKSRLLSDRFSAERPKGSFSTLEIQRTEQGDSAMYLCASSLSWDTEAFFGQGTRLTVV.

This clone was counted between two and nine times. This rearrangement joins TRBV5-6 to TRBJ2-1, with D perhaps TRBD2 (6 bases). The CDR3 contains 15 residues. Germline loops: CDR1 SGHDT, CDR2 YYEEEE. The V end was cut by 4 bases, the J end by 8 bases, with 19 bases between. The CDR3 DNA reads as TGTGCCAGCAGCCCGATAGACGGGACTGTGGATGAGCAGTTCTTC. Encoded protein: CASSPIDGTVDEQFF.

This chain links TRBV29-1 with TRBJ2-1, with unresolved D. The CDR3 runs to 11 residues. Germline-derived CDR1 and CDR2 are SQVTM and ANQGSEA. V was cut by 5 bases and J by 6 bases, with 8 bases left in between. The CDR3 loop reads CSVTLFNEQFF. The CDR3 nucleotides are TGCAGCGTTACTCTTTTCAATGAGCAGTTCTTC.

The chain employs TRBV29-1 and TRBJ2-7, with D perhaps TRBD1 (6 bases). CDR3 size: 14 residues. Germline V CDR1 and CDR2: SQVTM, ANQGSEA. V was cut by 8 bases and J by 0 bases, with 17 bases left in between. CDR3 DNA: TGCAGCTTCTTAGACAGGTTCGGCTCCTACGAGCAGTACTTC. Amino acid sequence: CSFLDRFGSYEQYF.

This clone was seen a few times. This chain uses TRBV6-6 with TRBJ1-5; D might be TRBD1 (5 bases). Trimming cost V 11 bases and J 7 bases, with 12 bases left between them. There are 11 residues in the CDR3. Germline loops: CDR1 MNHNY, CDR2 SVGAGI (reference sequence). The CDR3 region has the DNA TGTGCCGGGGGAGGCTGGCAGCCCCAGCATTTT. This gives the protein CAGGGWQPQHF.

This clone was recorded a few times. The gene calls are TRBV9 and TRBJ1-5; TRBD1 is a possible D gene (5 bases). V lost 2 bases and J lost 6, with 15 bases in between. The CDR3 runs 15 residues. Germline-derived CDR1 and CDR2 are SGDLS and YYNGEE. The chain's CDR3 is CASSVLGAQGQPQHF. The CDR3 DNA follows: TGTGCCAGCAGCGTGCTAGGGGCTCAGGGTCAGCCCCAGCATTTT.

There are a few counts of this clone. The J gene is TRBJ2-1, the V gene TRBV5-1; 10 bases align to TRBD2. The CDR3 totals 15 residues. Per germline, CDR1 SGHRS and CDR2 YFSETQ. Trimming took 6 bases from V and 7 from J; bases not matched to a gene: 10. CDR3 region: CASTKTGTSANEQFF. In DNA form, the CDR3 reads TGCGCCAGCACCAAGACCGGGACTAGCGCTAATGAGCAGTTCTTC.

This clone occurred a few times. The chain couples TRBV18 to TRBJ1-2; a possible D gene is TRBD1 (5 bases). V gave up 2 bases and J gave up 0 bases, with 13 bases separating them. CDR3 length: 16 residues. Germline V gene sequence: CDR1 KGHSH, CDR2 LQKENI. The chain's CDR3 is CASSPWGRGPNYGYTF. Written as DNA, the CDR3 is TGTGCCAGCTCACCATGGGGACGGGGACCTAACTATGGCTACACCTTC.

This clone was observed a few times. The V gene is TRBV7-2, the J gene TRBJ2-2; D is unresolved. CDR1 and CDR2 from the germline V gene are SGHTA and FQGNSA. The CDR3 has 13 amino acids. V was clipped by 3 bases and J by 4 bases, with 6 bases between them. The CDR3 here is CASSFSSTGELFF. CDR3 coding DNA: TGTGCCAGCAGCTTTAGCTCCACCGGGGAGCTGTTTTTT.

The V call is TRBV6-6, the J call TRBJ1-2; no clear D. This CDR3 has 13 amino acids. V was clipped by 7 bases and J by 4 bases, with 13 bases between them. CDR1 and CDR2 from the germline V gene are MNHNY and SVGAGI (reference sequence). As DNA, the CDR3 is TGTGCCAGCACACAACCGGAGGTCTATGGCTACACCTTC. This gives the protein CASTQPEVYGYTF.